The source of this TCR beta chain is a study of T cell responses to AZD1222 COVID-19 vaccine. Study-level points and caveats: Clonal diversity was possibly underestimated, and white British individuals and females predominated among donors.

The CDR3 length is 15 residues. Germline values: CDR1 SGHTA, CDR2 FQGNSA. Sequencing was performed with immunoSEQ multiplex PCR; in TCRdb, only in-frame clones are kept and a portion is missing. Found here are about 94,000 clones, 85% of them singletons; the top ten hold 4.5%. On this clone itself: Its antigen is not known.

The clonotype comes from an adult who received the AZD1222 COVID-19 vaccine. The sequences come from peripheral blood, collected 28 days after the second AZD1222 dose. This chain links TRBV7-2 with TRBJ2-2, with 7 positions matching TRBD2. CDR3 sequence (DNA): TGTGCTTCACCCAGGGAGGGTATTAACACCGGGGAGCTGTTTTTT. Its protein is CASPREGINTGELFF.